The TCR beta chain under discussion was sequenced for a study of T cell repertoires in cytomegalovirus infection (dated by TCRdb to the late 2010s). Regarding the study in general: Alongside well-studied HLA-B-restricted epitopes, the peptide stimulations were aimed at recently identified HLA-C-restricted CMV epitopes, whose presentation resists viral immunomodulation. The HLA type of each donor mattered for the analysis, because public TCR beta signatures pointed to carriage of CMV infection along with the matching HLA type. The investigation overall reported the following: The ex vivo response was dominated by HLA-C-restricted CMV-specific TCR beta clonotypes, and the single most frequent clonotype in two of eight donors was supplied by these HLA-C-restricted clonotypes. Carriers of CMV infection plus the relevant HLA type were discriminated by the cumulative frequency of public TCR beta family members in the study cohort and in an independent roughly 400-donor cohort.

Counted from cysteine to phenylalanine, this CDR3 has 13 amino acids. Only CDR3 DNA is held: 39 bases, read in frame from base 1. V loses 4 bases at its end and J loses 8 bases; junction bases beyond the gene matches: 5. Sequences SEHNR (CDR1) and FQNEAQ (CDR2) are obtained from the germline V gene (reference sequence). Read against the paper, the sample's treatment or condition label means: in vitro stimulation with specific CMV peptide epitopes to enrich CMV-specific T cells. TCRdb records Illumina HiSeq 1500 as the sequencer. TCRdb itself trimmed the public reads at Q25 with fastp, ran MiXCR and retained productive beta chains. A single entry per CDR3 protein holds the most common genes and DNA from its merged rows. Within this sample are some 900,000 distinct CDR3 sequences, with less than 35% of them counted one time only. Around 12% of the sample lies in the top ten. A few counts support this clonotype. Its cognate antigen has yet to be identified. Base qualities were left out, and no much larger clone turns up one base away.

This TCR was sampled from a human donor in good health (CMV status not recorded). Some clones in this sample may be carry-over from other donors' samples. The rearranged segments are TRBV7-9 and TRBJ2-4; 7 of the junction bases match TRBD2. The material was cultured CD8+ T cells from PBMCs, obtained from culture after CMV antigen stimulation. The sequenced DNA is TGTGCCAGCAGCTCCCGGGAGGTCCACATTCAGTACTTC. Translated, it gives CASSSREVHIQYF.